These T cell receptor beta chains were read from a single sample in a study of OX40 agonist ivuxolimab in advanced cancers. The table came from immunoSEQ multiplex PCR; TCRdb's copy has only in-frame clones and leaves some out. The top ten clones hold over 1.5% of a sample with fewer than 55,000 clones, around 80% of them seen once. This specimen was CD4+ or CD8+ T cells sorted from blood, taken in a trial of the OX40 agonist ivuxolimab. The receptors come from an adult with an advanced solid tumor such as melanoma, head and neck, liver or kidney cancer. CDR3s include the opening cysteine and the closing phenylalanine or tryptophan. D genes are given only for firm matches. Rows may omit the clone size; those that give it use once, few, many or a size class.

d_call j_call clone_size v_call cdr3_nt cdr3_aa
. TRBJ2-2 few TRBV7-3 TGTGCCAGCAGCCCCGACTACAATTCCCCCGGGGAGCTGTTTTTT CASSPDYNSPGELFF
TRBD2 TRBJ2-5 . TRBV4-2 TGTGCCAGCAGCCAAGATAATGGCGGCGGGAGAGAGACCCAGTACTTC CASSQDNGGGRETQYF
TRBD2 TRBJ2-5 once TRBV7-2 TGTGCCAGCAGCCCCCCGACTAGCTGGGGTCAGGAGACCCAGTACTTC CASSPPTSWGQETQYF
. TRBJ1-5 . TRBV7-2 TGTGCCAGCAGCTCAATAGGAGGACAGCCCCAGCATTTT CASSSIGGQPQHF
TRBD2 TRBJ2-7 once TRBV4-1 TGCGCCAGCAGCCCTTTACTAGCGGGACCCTACGAGCAGTACTTC CASSPLLAGPYEQYF
TRBD1 TRBJ2-4 . TRBV5-1 TGCGCCAGCAGCTTGGACGGCTTCAGCCGGGACAGATCGCGGGCCAAAAACATTCAGTACTTC CASSLDGFSRDRSRAKNIQYF
. TRBJ2-5 . TRBV28 TGTGCCACCTCCCTAGGGTTCGAAGAGACCCAGTACTTC CATSLGFEETQYF
TRBD2 TRBJ2-7 . TRBV28 TGTGCCAGCACTCCAGACCGGTGGGGGAGGGCCACCTACGAGCAGTACTTC CASTPDRWGRATYEQYF
TRBD1 TRBJ1-1 . TRBV9 TGTGCCAGCAGCAAAACGGGACAGGGAACGGCTGAAGCTTTCTTT CASSKTGQGTAEAFF
. TRBJ2-7 . TRBV4-2 TGTGCCAGCAGCCAAGATCTCTCCGATAGCTCCTACGAGCAGTACTTC CASSQDLSDSSYEQYF
TRBD1 TRBJ2-5 once TRBV25-1 TGTGCCAGCAGTGAATTTGGGACAGGGTTGACCCAGTACTTC CASSEFGTGLTQYF
. TRBJ2-1 . TRBV5-8 TGTGCCAGCAGCTCCGACCACTCCTACAATGAGCAGTTCTTC CASSSDHSYNEQFF
. TRBJ1-2 medium-sized TRBV11-2 TGTGCCAGCAGCTTAGAGCCTTCTAACTATGGCTACACCTTC CASSLEPSNYGYTF
. TRBJ2-7 . TRBV2 TGTGCCAGCAGTGAAATGGGAGGAGGTTACTACGAGCAGTACTTC CASSEMGGGYYEQYF
. TRBJ2-7 . TRBV10-1 TGCGCCAGCAGTGAGTCGAGAGGGGCCGAAACCTACGAGCAGTACTTC CASSESRGAETYEQYF
TRBD1 TRBJ1-1 . TRBV19 TGTGCCAGTAGCTCCTGGGACAGGGGGATGAACACTGAAGCTTTCTTT CASSSWDRGMNTEAFF
TRBD1 TRBJ2-5 . TRBV27 TGTGCCAGCAGTTTGGACCCCCGACAGGGCCGGGAGACCCAGTACTTC CASSLDPRQGRETQYF
TRBD1 TRBJ2-7 . TRBV5-4 TGTGCCAGCAGTCCGGGACAGGGAAGCGGCGAGCAGTACTTC CASSPGQGSGEQYF
TRBD1 TRBJ1-5 . TRBV28 TGTGCCAGCAGTAAAGGACAGGGCTGGCAGCCCCAGCATTTT CASSKGQGWQPQHF
. TRBJ1-1 . TRBV4-3 TGCGCCAGCAGCCGGGACCTGAACACTGAAGCTTTCTTT CASSRDLNTEAFF
TRBD1 TRBJ1-3 . TRBV7-2 TGTGCCAGCAGCGCGGGACAGGGGAGAGGAAACACCATATATTTT CASSAGQGRGNTIYF
. TRBJ2-5 . TRBV5-6 TGTGCCAGCAGCTTTGGTCAGGGAACCCAAGAGACCCAGTACTTC CASSFGQGTQETQYF
TRBD2 TRBJ2-5 . TRBV28 TGTGCCAGCAGTTCCAGCGGGAGGAGGGCCGAGACCCAGTACTTC CASSSSGRRAETQYF
TRBD2 TRBJ2-1 . TRBV19 TGTGCCAGTAGTATTGCTAGCGGGAATGAGCAGTTCTTC CASSIASGNEQFF
. TRBJ2-3 . TRBV19 TGTGCCAGTACCCGGCGGCCGGACTGGAGGAACACAGATACGCAGTATTTT CASTRRPDWRNTDTQYF
TRBD2 TRBJ2-1 . TRBV7-2 TGTGCCAGCAGCATTAGCGGGAGGGCAGAGCAGTTCTTC CASSISGRAEQFF
. TRBJ1-1 . TRBV19 TGTGCCAGTATCTACCGGGGACCGGAGGCCCTGAACACTGAAGCTTTCTTT CASIYRGPEALNTEAFF
TRBD1 TRBJ1-1 . TRBV6-5 TGTGCCAGCAGTTACTCCAGGGGGAGCACTGAAGCTTTCTTT CASSYSRGSTEAFF
TRBD1 TRBJ1-1 . TRBV5-1 TGCGCCAGCAGCTTGGTACCAGGGGGCACTGAAGCTTTCTTT CASSLVPGGTEAFF
. TRBJ2-7 once TRBV18 TGTGCCAGCTCATCCCAGAGGGCAGGAGGCGAGCAGTACTTC CASSSQRAGGEQYF
. TRBJ1-1 few TRBV10-1 TGCGCCAGCAGTGAGTCCGGGGGGATATTTGCTGAAGCTTTCTTT CASSESGGIFAEAFF
. TRBJ2-7 . TRBV13 TGTGCCAGCAGCTGGGGGCAGGTCCCTGCCTCCTACGAGCAGTACTTC CASSWGQVPASYEQYF
. TRBJ1-2 . TRBV18 TGTGCCAGCTCACCCTTGGACAGTAACTATGGCTACACCTTC CASSPLDSNYGYTF
. TRBJ2-1 . TRBV2 TGTGCCAGCAGTGCGGGTGCCGGTGAGCAGTTCTTC CASSAGAGEQFF
. TRBJ2-1 . TRBV20-1 TGCAGTGCTGGCCGATCCTACCAGCAGTTCTTC CSAGRSYQQFF
. TRBJ2-7 . TRBV21-1 TGTGCCAGCAGCAAAATCAGGTCCCCCTACGAGCAGTACTTC CASSKIRSPYEQYF
. TRBJ1-1 . TRBV28 TGTGCCAGCAGTTTCCAGGATTGGAACACTGAAGCTTTCTTT CASSFQDWNTEAFF
. TRBJ1-1 few TRBV2 TGTGCCAGCAGTGAAGCGGTAGAAGCTTTCTTT CASSEAVEAFF
. TRBJ1-2 . TRBV7-2 TGTGCCAGCAGCTTAGCGGGTGGGGCCTCTACTTATGGCTACACCTTC CASSLAGGASTYGYTF
. TRBJ2-1 . TRBV6-4 TGTGCCAGCTTTTGGTGGGAGGACTACAATGAGCAGTTCTTC CASFWWEDYNEQFF
. TRBJ1-2 . TRBV19 TGTGCCAGTAGTATAGATCCGCAAGGGAAAAACTATGGCTACACCTTC CASSIDPQGKNYGYTF
TRBD1 TRBJ2-2 . TRBV5-1 TGCGCCAGCACTACCATCCCCCCGGGACAGGGGGCTACCGGGGAGCTGTTTTTT CASTTIPPGQGATGELFF
. TRBJ1-1 . TRBV19 TGTGCCAGTAGTTACGACCGCCTGAACACTGAAGCTTTCTTT CASSYDRLNTEAFF
. TRBJ2-5 . TRBV4-1 TGCGCCAGCAGCAAACAATGGCGAGAGACCCAGTACTTC CASSKQWRETQYF
. TRBJ2-1 once TRBV7-8 TGTGCCAGCAGCCCCCCCCGACGGGAGAGGCCCCACAATGAGCAGTTCTTC CASSPPRRERPHNEQFF
TRBD2 TRBJ2-3 . TRBV7-2 TGTGCCAGCAGCTGGCGGGCTAGCGGGAGCGATACGCAGTATTTT CASSWRASGSDTQYF
TRBD2 TRBJ2-7 . TRBV28 TGTGCCAGCAGATTAGCGGGATCCTACGAGCAGTACTTC CASRLAGSYEQYF
. TRBJ2-2 . TRBV29-1 TGCAGCGTAAGAACCGGGACAAGTAACACCGGGGAGCTGTTTTTT CSVRTGTSNTGELFF
TRBD1 TRBJ2-1 once TRBV6-1 TGTGCCAGCAGTGGGCGACAGGGCAGCTCCTACAATGAGCAGTTCTTC CASSGRQGSSYNEQFF
. TRBJ2-2 . TRBV5-1 TGCGCCAGCAGCTTGTCGACAGGGAACACCGGGGAGCTGTTTTTT CASSLSTGNTGELFF
. TRBJ1-5 few TRBV18 TGTGCCAGCTCACCGACCCAGGTCAATCAGCCCCAGCATTTT CASSPTQVNQPQHF
. TRBJ2-2 once TRBV2 TGTGCCAGCAGTGACACGGGGGAGGACACCGGGGAGCTGTTTTTT CASSDTGEDTGELFF
TRBD1 TRBJ2-1 . TRBV6-1 TGTGCCAGCGTGGCGGACAGGGGAGCTGATGAGCAGTTCTTC CASVADRGADEQFF
. TRBJ1-2 . TRBV2 TGTGCCAGCATGGCCTCGGGTAACTATGGCTACACCTTC CASMASGNYGYTF
TRBD2 TRBJ2-2 . TRBV5-5 TGTGCCAGCAGCTTGGCCGGGACTATTTACACCGGGGAGCTGTTTTTT CASSLAGTIYTGELFF
. TRBJ1-1 . TRBV10-1 TGCGCCTCCAGCTCTGGGGTGAGCACTGAAGCTTTCTTT CASSSGVSTEAFF
. TRBJ1-3 . TRBV4-1 TGCGCCAGCAGCCAAGTTTCTGGAAACACCATATATTTT CASSQVSGNTIYF
TRBD1 TRBJ2-3 . TRBV29-1 TGCAGCGTTCTGGTGACAGGGGTCACAGATACGCAGTATTTT CSVLVTGVTDTQYF
. TRBJ2-5 few TRBV11-2 TGTGCCAGCAGCTTCGGGCGACTGCAAGAGACCCAGTACTTC CASSFGRLQETQYF